The rows below give T cell receptor beta chains drawn from one sample of a study of blood T cell repertoires in COVID-19. The assay was immunoSEQ multiplex PCR, and TCRdb's table has in-frame clones only and misses some. The sample lists 250,000 to 350,000 clones, about 92% occurring once. The material sequenced was PBMCs or T cells enriched from blood (not recorded which). Every receptor here comes from a woman in her twenties or thirties who had recovered from COVID-19. The CDR3 runs from the conserved cysteine through the conserved F or W. A D gene is named only where the DNA matches it firmly. Clone size is shown for a subset of rows, as once, few, many or a class of expanded clone.

CDR3nt,CDR3aa,abundance,j_gene,d_gene,v_gene
TGTGCCAGCATCGACAGGGGTGGAAACACCATATATTTT,CASIDRGGNTIYF,.,TRBJ1-3,TRBD1,TRBV6-5
TGTGCCAGCAGCTTGGATCAGATGAACACTGAAGCTTTCTTT,CASSLDQMNTEAFF,.,TRBJ1-1,.,TRBV5-4
TGTGCCAGCAGCGGGGACTCCTACGAGCAGTACTTC,CASSGDSYEQYF,few,TRBJ2-7,.,TRBV2
TGTGCCAGCAGTGAGGAGATTACTAATGAAAAACTGTTTTTT,CASSEEITNEKLFF,.,TRBJ1-4,.,TRBV2
TGTGCCAGTAGTATAGATATGGCAGCGAGGCAGCCCCAGCATTTT,CASSIDMAARQPQHF,.,TRBJ1-5,.,TRBV19
TGTGCCAGCAGTTGGGAGGGGCGGTACGAGCAGTACTTC,CASSWEGRYEQYF,once,TRBJ2-7,TRBD2,TRBV5-4
TGCAGCGCCCAAGGCACAGTTGAAAAACTGTTTTTT,CSAQGTVEKLFF,.,TRBJ1-4,.,TRBV29-1
TGTGCCAGTAGTATAGATAGGTCTCTTTTGTCAGGTCAAGAGACCCAGTACTTC,CASSIDRSLLSGQETQYF,.,TRBJ2-5,.,TRBV19
TGTGCCAGCAGTTACTCGACAGACAACGGACCCTACACCTTC,CASSYSTDNGPYTF,.,TRBJ1-2,.,TRBV6-5
TGTGCCAGCAGCCAGGGACAGGGGCCGGGTCATGAAAAACTGTTTTTT,CASSQGQGPGHEKLFF,.,TRBJ1-4,TRBD1,TRBV4-2
TGTGCCAGCAACCCCACAGGGGGGCTAGCTAACTATGGCTACACCTTC,CASNPTGGLANYGYTF,.,TRBJ1-2,TRBD1,TRBV2
TGTGCCAGCAGTTTAGGTCCCACTAGCCTTCAAGAGACCCAGTACTTC,CASSLGPTSLQETQYF,.,TRBJ2-5,.,TRBV27
TGTGCCAGCAGCGGGGACGGGACACGGAGGAACTATGGCTACACCTTC,CASSGDGTRRNYGYTF,once,TRBJ1-2,.,TRBV9
TGTGCCAGCAGCGGGTTCCTCCGGGACAGGGTATTCACCGGGGAGCTGTTTTTT,CASSGFLRDRVFTGELFF,.,TRBJ2-2,TRBD1,TRBV28
TGTGCTAGTGGTTTGGTACTAGCGGGAGGGAGAGAGACCCAGTACTTC,CASGLVLAGGRETQYF,.,TRBJ2-5,TRBD2,TRBV12-5
TGTGCCAGCAGTCCACAGACAGGGGAGAACTATGGCTACACCTTC,CASSPQTGENYGYTF,.,TRBJ1-2,TRBD1,TRBV28
TGTGCCAGCAGGCTACAGGGGGCCGATCAGCCCCAGCATTTT,CASRLQGADQPQHF,few,TRBJ1-5,TRBD1,TRBV28
TGTGCCACCGGCCAGCCCCAGCATTTT,CATGQPQHF,.,TRBJ1-5,.,TRBV15
TGTGCCAGCAGCCAAGCAGGGGGGAGCGCTGAAGCTTTCTTT,CASSQAGGSAEAFF,.,TRBJ1-1,TRBD1,TRBV3-1/TRBV3-2
TGTGCCAGCAGCCACCTACGGACTAGTCTCATTCCCTACGAGCAGTACTTC,CASSHLRTSLIPYEQYF,.,TRBJ2-7,TRBD2,TRBV5-8
TGTGCCAGCAGTTTCGTTAAGGCCAGGATCTACGAGCAGTACTTC,CASSFVKARIYEQYF,.,TRBJ2-7,.,TRBV28
TGCAGCGTTGAAGTGGCTAACACTGAAGCTTTCTTT,CSVEVANTEAFF,once,TRBJ1-1,.,TRBV29-1
TGTGCCAGTAGTATAGATCGGGGGGGCACTGAAGCTTTCTTT,CASSIDRGGTEAFF,once,TRBJ1-1,.,TRBV19
TGTGCCAGCAGTTACTCTGGGACAGGGCTCGAGACCCAGTACTTC,CASSYSGTGLETQYF,.,TRBJ2-5,TRBD1,TRBV6-5
TGTGCCAGCAGCACTATTGGACATTCGAACACTGAAGCTTTCTTT,CASSTIGHSNTEAFF,few,TRBJ1-1,.,TRBV5-5
TGCGCCAGAATACAGGGGTTGCGCACTGAAGCTTTCTTT,CARIQGLRTEAFF,.,TRBJ1-1,TRBD1,TRBV10-1
TGCGCCAGCAGCCAAGGGCATGGCGGGGGGGGCACAGATACGCAGTATTTT,CASSQGHGGGGTDTQYF,.,TRBJ2-3,TRBD2,TRBV4-3
TGTGCCAGCAGCGTAGGCGGGGCTTCGACCGCCTATGGCTACACCTTC,CASSVGGASTAYGYTF,once,TRBJ1-2,.,TRBV9
TGTGCCAGCAGTTTACAGGGGGGGGGAAACACCATATATTTT,CASSLQGGGNTIYF,once,TRBJ1-3,TRBD1,TRBV6-5
TGTGCCAGCAGCTCAGGACAGAGCTCCTACGAGCAGTACTTC,CASSSGQSSYEQYF,once,TRBJ2-7,.,TRBV13
TGTGCCAGCAGTGAATTGAAGGGAGGATTGAAGTACTTC,CASSELKGGLKYF,once,TRBJ2-7,.,TRBV2
TGTGCCAGCAGCTTACAGGGGAATTCCTACGAGCAGTACTTC,CASSLQGNSYEQYF,.,TRBJ2-7,.,TRBV7-3
TGTGCCAGCAGGAGGGACAGAATTAATGAAAAACTGTTTTTT,CASRRDRINEKLFF,.,TRBJ1-4,TRBD1,TRBV6-5
TGTGCCAGCAGCACTGGGACAGGGGGCTGGACTGAAGCTTTCTTT,CASSTGTGGWTEAFF,.,TRBJ1-1,TRBD1,TRBV27
TGTGCCAGCAGCTCTACAGGGGTTCAGGCTCTTTATGAGCAGTTCTTC,CASSSTGVQALYEQFF,once,TRBJ2-1,TRBD1,TRBV5-6
TGTGCCAGCAACAAACTCTGGACAGGGCTAGCCTACGAGCAGTACTTC,CASNKLWTGLAYEQYF,.,TRBJ2-7,TRBD1,TRBV2
TGTGCCAGCAGTTCAGGGCTTGGAAACACCATATATTTT,CASSSGLGNTIYF,.,TRBJ1-3,.,TRBV12-3/TRBV12-4
TGTGCCAGCAGCTTAGTGGCTAGCAGTATTCGCTACAATGAGCAGTTCTTC,CASSLVASSIRYNEQFF,.,TRBJ2-1,.,TRBV13
TGTGCCAGCAGCTCACACCTTGAGGTTTCTGGAAACACCATATATTTT,CASSSHLEVSGNTIYF,.,TRBJ1-3,.,TRBV11-3
TGTGCCAGCAGCAACACTCCGGGACTACAAGAGACCCAGTACTTC,CASSNTPGLQETQYF,.,TRBJ2-5,TRBD2,TRBV7-9
TGTGCCAGCAGCCCGGGGGACTCCGACACTGAAGCTTTCTTT,CASSPGDSDTEAFF,.,TRBJ1-1,.,TRBV5-6
TGTGCCAGCGAAATGTGTGACAGGGGGCTACTTTTGGAAGCTTTCTTT,CASEMCDRGLLLEAFF,.,TRBJ1-1,TRBD1,TRBV19
TGTGCCAGCAGCTTATACTCCGGTGAGCAGTTCTTC,CASSLYSGEQFF,.,TRBJ2-1,.,TRBV11-2
TGTGCCAGCAGCTTAACCAGCGGGGGGGCCGAGCAGTACTTC,CASSLTSGGAEQYF,.,TRBJ2-7,TRBD2,TRBV11-3
TGTGCCAGCAGTTCCCAGGGGTATGGCTACACCTTC,CASSSQGYGYTF,.,TRBJ1-2,.,TRBV12-3/TRBV12-4
TGTGCCAGCAGAGACCAAGCAGCGGGGACCCGAGGGGAGCTGTTTTTT,CASRDQAAGTRGELFF,.,TRBJ2-2,TRBD2,TRBV2
TGTGCCAGCATCTCCAATCAGCCCCAGCATTTT,CASISNQPQHF,.,TRBJ1-5,.,TRBV2
TGTGCCAGCAGCTTTATAAGGAGCGGGAGTAGAGGCAATGAGCAGTTCTTC,CASSFIRSGSRGNEQFF,.,TRBJ2-1,TRBD2,TRBV7-9
TGTGCCAGCAGCCCCGGGACCGGGGACATGAACACTGAAGCTTTCTTT,CASSPGTGDMNTEAFF,.,TRBJ1-1,.,TRBV9
TGTGCCAGCAGCTTATCGGGGGCTAACTATGGCTACACCTTC,CASSLSGANYGYTF,.,TRBJ1-2,.,TRBV11-1
TGTGCCACCAAAACTTCGGGATATTTCTACAATGAGCAGTTCTTC,CATKTSGYFYNEQFF,.,TRBJ2-1,.,TRBV19
TGCGCCAGCAGGGGCTCCGGATCCCAAGAGACCCAGTACTTC,CASRGSGSQETQYF,.,TRBJ2-5,.,TRBV5-1
TGCAGCGCCACGGGACTAGCGGACCTCCACAATGAGCAGTTCTTC,CSATGLADLHNEQFF,.,TRBJ2-1,TRBD2,TRBV29-1
TGTGCCAGCTCACCAATTGAGGCCGGGGAGCTGTTTTTT,CASSPIEAGELFF,.,TRBJ2-2,.,TRBV18
TGTGCCAGCAGCCCCATGGGGGGGGGATACAATGAGCAGTTCTTC,CASSPMGGGYNEQFF,.,TRBJ2-1,TRBD2,TRBV11-3
TGTGCCAGCAGCTTAGCGGGACGCACAGATACGCAGTATTTT,CASSLAGRTDTQYF,.,TRBJ2-3,.,TRBV7-3